The rows below give T cell receptor beta chains drawn from one sample of a study of cytomegalovirus exposure and HLA in healthy donors. Produced via immunoSEQ multiplex PCR; TCRdb's table is partial and in-frame only. The sample includes some 51,000 clones, around 79% of them seen just once. Sequencing used PBMCs. The origin of the receptors is a female donor in good health and CMV-seronegative. Each CDR3 is given with its conserved first and last residue. The D gene is left open where the match is weak. Rows give clone size only sometimes, using once, few, many, or a class for an expanded clone.

>TRBV7-2|-|TRBJ2-1|-
TGTGCCAGCAGCTTAGCCGGGTACTCCTACAATGAGCAGTTCTTC
CASSLAGYSYNEQFF
>TRBV29-1|-|TRBJ1-2|-
TGCAGCGTTGAAGGGCGGAACTATGGCTACACCTTC
CSVEGRNYGYTF
>TRBV28|-|TRBJ2-2|-
TGTGCCAGCAGGAGCCGGGCGAACACCGGGGAGCTGTTTTTT
CASRSRANTGELFF
>TRBV7-8|-|TRBJ1-5|TRBD1
TGTGCCAGCAGCTTACCAGGGGGCTCCTCAAATCAGCCCCAGCATTTT
CASSLPGGSSNQPQHF
>TRBV5-1|-|TRBJ2-7|TRBD2
TGCGCCAGCAGCTTGTGGGCCGGGACTAGCAACGAGCAGTACTTC
CASSLWAGTSNEQYF
>TRBV6-6|-|TRBJ2-7|TRBD2
TGTGCCAGCAGTTACGGTAGCGGGAGGGCCCCCTACGAGCAGTACTTC
CASSYGSGRAPYEQYF
>TRBV19|-|TRBJ2-3|TRBD2
TGTGCCAGTAGTATAGTGGGGGAGGGAGATACGCAGTATTTT
CASSIVGEGDTQYF
>TRBV10-3|-|TRBJ2-1|-
TGTGCCATCAGTGATGGGACTGGGGAAAATGAGCAGTTCTTC
CAISDGTGENEQFF
>TRBV7-9|once|TRBJ2-5|-
TGTGCCAGCAGCTTAGCCCCCATGTCAGAGACCCAGTACTTC
CASSLAPMSETQYF
>TRBV7-2|-|TRBJ1-5|-
TGTGCCAGCAGCTCCTGGGCTGGGGCTGATCAGCCCCAGCATTTT
CASSSWAGADQPQHF
>TRBV9|-|TRBJ2-5|TRBD1
TGTGCCAGCAGCGGAAACGAAGACAGGGCGCAGTACTTC
CASSGNEDRAQYF
>TRBV11-3|-|TRBJ2-3|TRBD2
TGTGCCAGCAGCTCCGGGACTAGCGGGAGGTCAGATACGCAGTATTTT
CASSSGTSGRSDTQYF
>TRBV9|-|TRBJ1-1|-
TGTGCCAGCAGCTCTGGCGGGGGCGCGGGTGGTTCCGCTTTCTTT
CASSSGGGAGGSAFF
>TRBV14|-|TRBJ2-3|TRBD2
TGTGCCAGCAGCCCTAGCGGGAGCTCAGATACGCAGTATTTT
CASSPSGSSDTQYF
>TRBV10-3|-|TRBJ1-1|-
TGTGCCATCAGTGAGTCGGCTTACACTGAAGCTTTCTTT
CAISESAYTEAFF
>TRBV4-2|-|TRBJ2-7|-
TGTGCCAGCAGCCAAGCGGGTAGATGGACTTTGAGGCAGCAACCGACCTACGAGCAGTACTTC
CASSQAGRWTLRQQPTYEQYF
>TRBV29-1|-|TRBJ2-1|-
TGCAGCGTCGAACGGGTGGGGGGTATGGCTTACAATGAGCAGTTCTTC
CSVERVGGMAYNEQFF
>TRBV5-1|few|TRBJ2-1|TRBD1
TGCGCCAGCAGCTTGGGGACAGGCTGGGACAATGAGCAGTTCTTC
CASSLGTGWDNEQFF
>TRBV27|-|TRBJ2-7|-
TGTGCCAGCAAGGGGGGGAGCGACTCCTACGAGCAGTACTTC
CASKGGSDSYEQYF
>TRBV29-1|-|TRBJ2-7|TRBD2
TGCAGCGTTGAAGGCTATGCTAGCGGGAGCTCCTACGAGCAGTACTTC
CSVEGYASGSSYEQYF
>TRBV7-2|-|TRBJ2-1|TRBD2
TGTGCCAGCAGCTTAGCCGACGGCGGGGGACAGTTCTTC
CASSLADGGGQFF
>TRBV4-1|-|TRBJ1-2|TRBD1
TGCGCCAGCAGCCAAGAGGGACAGGGAGGGAGTGGCTACACCTTC
CASSQEGQGGSGYTF
>TRBV6-1|-|TRBJ2-5|-
TGTGCCAGCAGTGAAGCCCGACTGGGGACCCAGTACTTC
CASSEARLGTQYF
>TRBV5-4|-|TRBJ1-3|-
TGTGCCAGCAGCGTGGATAGCTCTGGAAACACCATATATTTT
CASSVDSSGNTIYF
>TRBV11-3|-|TRBJ2-4|-
TGTGCCAGCAGCTTAGAACTATCAGAAGCCAAAAACATTCAGTACTTC
CASSLELSEAKNIQYF
>TRBV28|-|TRBJ2-3|TRBD2
TGTGCCAGCCTGAGGACTAGCGGGAGTGCTACGCAGTATTTT
CASLRTSGSATQYF
>TRBV2|few|TRBJ2-7|TRBD1
TGTGCCGTCGACAGGGCCGGCGGCTACGAGCAGTACTTC
CAVDRAGGYEQYF
>TRBV7-2|-|TRBJ1-2|-
TGTGCCAGCAGCTTAACCGCGGGCGACGATTACTATGGCTACACCTTC
CASSLTAGDDYYGYTF
>TRBV30|-|TRBJ2-3|-
TGTGCCTGGGGCAAGATGGTAGATACGCAGTATTTT
CAWGKMVDTQYF
>TRBV10-3|-|TRBJ1-1|TRBD1
TGTGCCATCAGGGGGGGACAGATGAACACTGAAGCTTTCTTT
CAIRGGQMNTEAFF
>TRBV7-9|-|TRBJ2-3|TRBD2
TGTGCCAGCAGCTTGACTAGCGGGAGTTCAGATACGCAGTATTTT
CASSLTSGSSDTQYF
>TRBV18|-|TRBJ1-1|TRBD1
TGTGCCAGCTCAACACAGGGGGCCGGGGGTACTGAAGCTTTCTTT
CASSTQGAGGTEAFF
>TRBV5-1|-|TRBJ2-1|TRBD2
TGCGCCAGCAGCGAGGGAGGGACGGACAATGAGCAGTTCTTC
CASSEGGTDNEQFF
>TRBV11-2|-|TRBJ1-1|TRBD1
TGTGCCAGCAGCTTTGCTCAGGGACAGGGGAACACTGAAGCTTTCTTT
CASSFAQGQGNTEAFF
>TRBV7-3|-|TRBJ2-3|TRBD2
TGTGCCAGCAGCTTAACGTTTGGGGGGGGGAGCACAGATACGCAGTATTTT
CASSLTFGGGSTDTQYF
>TRBV11-1|-|TRBJ2-1|-
TGTGCCAGCAGCTTATCTCGGACACGCGAGCAGTTCTTC
CASSLSRTREQFF
>TRBV5-6|-|TRBJ1-6|-
TGTGCCAGCAGCTTGCCGGGAATCGGATCGTATTCACCCCTCCACTTT
CASSLPGIGSYSPLHF
>TRBV19|-|TRBJ2-1|TRBD2
TGTGCCAGTAGTACTAGCGGGAGCTCCTACAATGAGCAGTTCTTC
CASSTSGSSYNEQFF
>TRBV7-9|once|TRBJ1-4|-
TGTGCCAGCAGCTTAGTCTACGGGACTGCAACTAATGAAAAACTGTTTTTT
CASSLVYGTATNEKLFF
>TRBV19|-|TRBJ1-5|-
TGTGCCAGTAGTACAGGGATTTGGGAGCCCCAGCATTTT
CASSTGIWEPQHF
>TRBV2|-|TRBJ1-6|-
TGTGCCAGCAGTCCTACTGACAGCCATAATTCACCCCTCCACTTT
CASSPTDSHNSPLHF
>TRBV18|-|TRBJ2-7|-
TGTGCCAGCTCAACGGGACTTAGCTCCTACGAGCAGTACTTC
CASSTGLSSYEQYF
>TRBV5-1|-|TRBJ2-7|TRBD1
TGCGCCAGCAGCCGGGACAGGAGCTCCTACGAGCAGTACTTC
CASSRDRSSYEQYF
>TRBV5-1|-|TRBJ2-5|TRBD1
TGCGCCAGCAGCTGGGGGACAGGGGGTAACCAAGAGACCCAGTACTTC
CASSWGTGGNQETQYF
>TRBV9|-|TRBJ2-2|-
TGTGCCAGCACGTCCGTCTTGAACACCGGGGAGCTGTTTTTT
CASTSVLNTGELFF
>TRBV30|-|TRBJ1-6|TRBD1
TGTGCCTGGACCCGACAGGGCCCCTATAATTCACCCCTCCACTTT
CAWTRQGPYNSPLHF